This T cell receptor beta chain stems from a study of neurological immune-mediated disorders. Findings and caveats of the study: TCR clonal expansion peaked in HTLV-1-associated myelopathy patients and was lowest in multiple sclerosis patients. Expanded clones shared no CDR3 amino acid sequences across subjects, suggesting private repertoires in all groups.

In the case of this clonotype: What it binds is not known. This may stem from a read error, because a much larger clone lies one nucleotide away.

One entry per CDR3 protein, called by TCRdb with MiXCR from the 5' RACE reads. Found here are about 74,000 distinct CDR3 sequences, less than 5.5% of them singletons; the top ten hold about 8%. The sequenced sample was PBMCs. This receptor was taken from a man younger than 35 with multiple sclerosis.

The CDR3 here is CASRDTGYEQYF. The CDR3 region has the DNA TGTGCCAGCAGGGATACAGGGTACGAGCAGTACTTC. The chain carries TRBV5-6 and TRBJ2-7; perhaps TRBD1 as D (6 bases). Germline-derived CDR1 and CDR2 are SGHDT and YYEEEE. Trimming pared 5 bases from V and 4 bases from J, leaving 10 bases between. The CDR3 is 12 residues long.